Reported below is one TCR beta chain. This sample is part of a study of blood T cell repertoires in COVID-19. The Seattle patients joined while their infection was active and were tracked longitudinally afterward. V shed 4 bases, J shed 2 bases, and the junction held 4 bases outside the gene matches. This CDR3 contains 14 residues. Per germline, CDR1 SGHDT and CDR2 YYEEEE. Methods used by the authors: It was from reference gene primer amplification that nucleated cell counts were estimated. TCRdb's copy holds only in-frame clones and misses some; the assay was immunoSEQ multiplex PCR. That table is the source of V, J and clone size, and D and trimming were worked out from the DNA. Of tens of thousands of clones listed, approximately 91% are singletons.

This clonotype was obtained from a man between 60 and 70 years old with COVID-19, enrolled during active disease. This chain uses TRBV5-6 with TRBJ2-7; 9 bases map to TRBD2. The sequenced sample consisted of peripheral blood. The CDR3 region is CASSISGRTYEQYF. CDR3 in DNA: TGTGCCAGCAGCATAAGCGGGAGGACCTACGAGCAGTACTTC. Based on the CDR3 plus reference TRBV5-6 and TRBJ2-7, the full variable domain is DAGVTQSPTHLIKTRGQQVTLRCSPKSGHDTVSWYQQALGQGPQFIFQYYEEEERQRGNFPDRFSGHQFPNYSSELNVNALLLGDSALYLCASSISGRTYEQYFGPGTRLTVT.